This T cell receptor beta chain comes out of a study of regulatory T cells in long-lasting Graves disease. Study observations and caveats: Accuracy was perhaps lowered by the small sample size. Sharing of public clonotypes was greater in persistent patients (around 3,000) than in new patients (around 890). Researchers reported studying only peripheral blood, not thyroid tissue.

As for time point: persistent/refractory GD, antithyroid drugs over 5 years with positive TRAb. Scientists built the TCR library using RNA that was extracted from PBMCs. In each case, Graves' disease was diagnosed per American Thyroid Association guidelines. Worth noting for this clonotype: Its antigen is undetermined.

Germline V CDR1 and CDR2: MDHEN, SYDVKM. The CDR3 extends over 13 amino acids. Trimming stripped 8 bases from V and 5 bases from J, with 13 bases between. Relying on iRepertoire HTBI primers and Arm-PCR of CDR3 regions, the team built TCR beta libraries. TCRdb recomputed calls from the multiplex PCR reads with MiXCR, one row per CDR3 protein. The table lists roughly 500,000 distinct CDR3 sequences, around a fifth of them singletons, with roughly 7.7% in the top ten. Material: peripheral blood mononuclear cells (PBMCs), obtained when the disease was refractory, from a patient treated with antithyroid drugs. The TCR comes from a female donor with Graves disease. The genes are TRBV28 and TRBJ1-5; tentative D call: TRBD1 (5 bases). CDR3 DNA: TGTGCCAGCTCCGGGACCGACGATCAGCCCCAGCATTTT. Protein sequence: CASSGTDDQPQHF.